A single sample is the source of the 26 T cell receptor beta chains below, sequenced in a study of T-cell memory formation after mild COVID-19. TCRdb reprocessed the 5' RACE reads with MiXCR, giving one entry per CDR3 protein. The profile covers about 470,000 distinct CDR3 sequences, with 15% to 20% appearing a single time and 10% to 15% taken by the ten largest. The material sequenced was PBMCs or a T cell subset sorted from them (not recorded which). The receptor set was obtained from an adult woman who had mild COVID-19 (a few samples of this study predate the infection). Cell type and time point are not known.

There are a few counts of this clonotype. The chain joins TRBV5-1 to TRBJ2-4; TRBD1 is a possible D gene (5 bases). This CDR3 contains 17 residues. V shed 1 base and J shed 2 bases, with 16 bases lying between them. The V gene's germline CDR1 is SGHRS and CDR2 YFSETQ. The CDR3, as DNA: TGCGCCAGCAGCTTGCTAACAGGACCGGAACCCAAAAACATTCAGTACTTC. This sequence encodes CASSLLTGPEPKNIQYF.

A few counts support this clonotype. V is TRBV7-9 and J is TRBJ1-2; D is unresolved. CDR1 and CDR2 from the germline V gene are SEHNR and FQNEAQ (reference sequence). This CDR3 contains 19 residues. The V and J ends lost 8 bases and 1 base respectively, with 29 bases between them. CDR3 amino acids: CASDLLVVGRRPLNYGYTF. The CDR3 nucleotides read TGTGCCAGCGACCTCCTAGTGGTTGGCAGGCGCCCCCTTAACTATGGCTACACCTTC.

This rearrangement joins TRBV6-6 to TRBJ1-5, with TRBD1 matching over 7 bases. The J segment lost 5 bases and the V segment lost 0 bases, leaving 4 bases of the junction unmatched. The germline gives CDR1 MNHNY, CDR2 SVGAGI (reference sequence). The CDR3 extends over 15 amino acids. CDR3 DNA sequence: TGTGCCAGCAGTTACTCGAGGACAGGCGATCAGCCCCAGCATTTT. Translating gives CASSYSRTGDQPQHF.

This chain links TRBV18 with TRBJ2-7; 10 nucleotides line up with TRBD2. Germline-derived CDR1 and CDR2 are KGHSH and LQKENI. V was clipped by 6 bases and J by 5 bases; unmatched bases: 10. The CDR3 is made up of 15 amino acids. This chain's CDR3 is CASSYAGTSVDEQYF. The CDR3 DNA sequence: TGTGCCAGCTCGTATGCCGGGACTAGCGTGGACGAGCAGTACTTC.

This clonotype has just a few counts. V is TRBV4-2 and J is TRBJ2-1; D uncertain. V was cut by 0 bases and J by 3 bases, with 9 bases left in between. The CDR3 has 15 amino acids. Germline loops: CDR1 LGHNA, CDR2 YNFKEQ. The CDR3 loop reads CASSQDRGFYNEQFF. The CDR3 DNA is TGTGCCAGCAGCCAAGATCGAGGATTCTACAATGAGCAGTTCTTC.

The chain uses TRBV29-1 and TRBJ2-3; 12 bases fit TRBD2. The CDR3 loop spans 12 amino acids. V lost 5 bases to trimming and J lost 9 bases; unmatched junction nucleotides: 3. The germline CDR1 and CDR2 sequences are SQVTM and ANQGSEA. The chain's CDR3 is CSVRLAGDTQYF. CDR3 DNA sequence: TGCAGCGTTCGACTAGCGGGAGACACGCAGTATTTT.

This clonotype showed up just a few times. This rearrangement joins TRBV7-3 to TRBJ1-1; D is possibly TRBD1 (5 bases). Germline V gene data show CDR1 as SGHTA and CDR2 as FQGTGA. The CDR3 is 16 residues long. With 3 bases removed from V and 4 bases from J, the gap between germline ends came to 18 bases. The CDR3 reads CASSLSGTARGTEAFF. CDR3 nucleotides: TGTGCCAGCAGCTTGAGCGGGACGGCCCGGGGCACTGAAGCTTTCTTT.

V usage is TRBV12-3 or TRBV12-4 and J usage is TRBJ2-1; D is ambiguous. Trimming took 3 bases from V and 8 from J, leaving 8 bases between them. This CDR3 has 12 amino acids. The CDR3 loop is CASSFLIYEQFF. In DNA form, the CDR3 reads TGTGCCAGCAGTTTCCTCATCTATGAGCAGTTCTTC.

This clonotype was seen more than once but under ten times. V gene TRBV11-2 combines with J gene TRBJ1-2; perhaps TRBD1 as D (6 bases). Trimming took 2 bases from V and 3 from J, leaving 16 bases between them. This CDR3 region has 16 residues. Germline values: CDR1 SGHAT, CDR2 FQNNGV. This CDR3 is CASSLQAGAPDYGYTF. The CDR3 nucleotides are TGTGCCAGCAGCTTACAGGCAGGGGCCCCGGACTATGGCTACACCTTC.

V gene TRBV20-1 combines with J gene TRBJ2-1; TRBD2 aligns across 11 bases. Looked up from germline, CDR1 is DFQATT and CDR2 is SNEGSKA (reference sequence). The V gene end was trimmed by 0 bases and the J gene end by 7 bases; junction bases not matched to a gene: 11. The CDR3 consists of 17 residues. CDR3 sequence reads: CSARDSARTSGSNEQFF. DNA for the CDR3: TGCAGTGCTAGAGACTCCGCCCGCACTAGCGGGAGTAATGAGCAGTTCTTC.

This clonotype has only a few counts. The chain has TRBV6-4 and TRBJ1-6; TRBD1 might be the D (6 bases). The CDR3 has 13 residues. The germline gives CDR1 MRHNA, CDR2 SNTAGT. Trimming cost V 2 bases and J 10 bases, with 9 bases left between them. The CDR3, as DNA: TGTGCCAGCAGTGACCTACAGGGATCACCCCTCCACTTT. Protein: CASSDLQGSPLHF.

The V and J genes are TRBV6-2 or TRBV6-3 and TRBJ2-7, with 8 bases lining up with TRBD1. Looked up from germline, CDR1 is MNHEY and CDR2 is SVGEGT. This CDR3 spans 15 amino acids. The V and J ends lost 6 bases and 6 bases, in that order; junction bases with no gene match: 13. CDR3 sequence (DNA): TGTGCCAGCAGGCCCCGCGGGACAGGCCGTGCCGAGCAGTACTTC. This translates into CASRPRGTGRAEQYF.

The chain is built from TRBV10-3 and TRBJ2-7; either TRBD1 or TRBD2 may fit D (5 bases each). Per the germline V gene, CDR1 is ENHRY and CDR2 is SYGVKD. This CDR3 is built from 12 residues. V lost 11 bases and J lost 2, with 13 bases in between. The CDR3 nucleotides are TGTGCCGCAAGGGACGGAGCCTACGAGCAGTACTTC. Its protein is CAARDGAYEQYF.

There are a few counts of this clonotype. The rearrangement links TRBV29-1 to TRBJ2-3; no firm D call. V lost 4 bases and J 2 bases, leaving 16 bases between the germline ends. This CDR3 comprises 15 residues. Germline-derived CDR1 and CDR2 are SQVTM and ANQGSEA. CDR3 in amino acids: CSVAPTGGLTDTQYF. CDR3 DNA: TGCAGCGTTGCCCCGACGGGTGGGCTCACAGATACGCAGTATTTT.

This sequence joins TRBV20-1 and TRBJ2-7; TRBD2 matches at 12 bases. The germline CDR1 and CDR2 sequences are DFQATT and SNEGSKA (reference sequence). The CDR3 runs 13 residues. The V and J ends lost 3 bases and 5 bases, in that order; junction bases with no gene match: 2. The CDR3 loop is CSASRTSGNEQYF. The CDR3 nucleotides are TGCAGTGCTAGTAGGACTAGCGGGAACGAGCAGTACTTC.

This clonotype was picked up a small number of times. V usage is TRBV3-1 and J usage is TRBJ1-6; 7 bases fit TRBD1. CDR3 length: 15 residues. V lost 6 bases, J lost 3 bases, and 5 bases stayed unmatched. Germline CDR1 is LGHDT and CDR2 is YNNKEL (reference sequence). For the CDR3, the DNA is TGTGCCAGCAGGGCAACAGGGGTCTATAATTCACCCCTCCACTTT. It translates to CASRATGVYNSPLHF.

In this sample, this clonotype turned up a few times. V and J are TRBV19 and TRBJ1-5; 10 bases are a match to TRBD1. The CDR3 spans 13 residues. CDR1 LNHDA and CDR2 SQIVND come from the germline V gene (reference sequence). V dropped 5 bases and J dropped 6; count of bases not matched to a gene: 1. CDR3: CASSGTGAQPQHF. The CDR3 nucleotides are TGTGCCAGTAGTGGGACAGGGGCTCAGCCCCAGCATTTT.

This clonotype has a handful of counts. The chain uses TRBV24-1 and TRBJ2-2; no reliable D call. V shed 2 bases and J shed 6 bases, with 9 bases lying between them. Per germline, CDR1 KGHDR and CDR2 SFDVKD. The CDR3 is 14 amino acids. Here the CDR3 DNA reads TGTGCCACCAGTGATTCGTTGGGTTCCGGGGAGCTGTTTTTT. Translating gives CATSDSLGSGELFF.

The sample holds a few counts of this clonotype. The V gene is TRBV5-6, the J gene TRBJ2-3; D unresolved. Between the trimmed V and J ends, which lost 1 base and 1 base, there was a span of 13 bases. The CDR3 is 16 residues long. Germline values: CDR1 SGHDT, CDR2 YYEEEE. The CDR3 loop reads CASSLSASHRTDTQYF. CDR3 DNA sequence: TGTGCCAGCAGCTTGTCAGCATCTCACCGCACAGATACGCAGTATTTT.

This clonotype was counted a few times. V is TRBV7-2 and J is TRBJ2-7; D may be TRBD2 (7 bases). V was clipped by 1 base and J by 5 bases, with 15 bases between them. The CDR3 totals 15 residues. Germline loops: CDR1 SGHTA, CDR2 FQGNSA. This CDR3 is CASSLGGGDWDEQYF. In nucleotides, the CDR3 is TGTGCCAGCAGCTTAGGAGGGGGGGATTGGGACGAGCAGTACTTC.

The gene calls are TRBV15 and TRBJ1-2, with D possibly being TRBD1 (6 bases). The germline CDR1 and CDR2 sequences are LNHNV and YYDKDF (reference sequence). This CDR3 contains 14 residues. Trimming shortened V by 5 bases and J by 7 bases, and 17 bases separated the two germline ends. This chain's CDR3 is CATSPPGQPSGYTF. CDR3 bases: TGTGCCACCAGCCCCCCAGGACAGCCTTCTGGCTACACCTTC.

This clonotype occurred a few times. The chain links TRBV12-3 or TRBV12-4 to TRBJ1-2, with D hard to call. V was trimmed by 5 bases and J by 2 bases, leaving 9 bases between them. There are 13 residues in the CDR3. In DNA, the CDR3 is TGTGCCAGCAGTCCCCATGGAAACTATGGCTACACCTTC. The encoded protein is CASSPHGNYGYTF.

This clonotype appeared a few times. This chain uses TRBV2 with TRBJ2-5; 8 nucleotides line up with TRBD1. The CDR3 is 15 residues long. Germline-derived CDR1 and CDR2 are SNHLY and FYNNEI. V was clipped by 8 bases and J by 0 bases; unmatched bases: 8. CDR3 protein: CASGGTGAYQETQYF. The CDR3 nucleotides read TGTGCCAGCGGCGGGACAGGTGCTTACCAAGAGACCCAGTACTTC. The whole variable domain, remainder taken from reference TRBV2 and TRBJ2-5, is EPEVTQTPSHQVTQMGQEVILRCVPISNHLYFYWYRQILGQKVEFLVSFYNNEISEKSEIFDDQFSVERPDGSNFTLKIRSTKLEDSAMYFCASGGTGAYQETQYFGPGTRLLVL.

This clonotype was detected only a few times. The chain uses TRBV6-5 and TRBJ1-1, with D hard to call. Germline V gene data show CDR1 as MNHEY and CDR2 as SVGAGI. The CDR3 extends over 14 amino acids. V lost 2 bases and J 2 bases, leaving 9 bases between the germline ends. This CDR3 is CASSYGQANTEAFF. CDR3 nucleotide sequence: TGTGCCAGCAGTTACGGGCAGGCTAACACTGAAGCTTTCTTT.

This clonotype turned up a few times. The chain combines TRBV12-3 or TRBV12-4 with TRBJ2-4; no firm D call. The CDR3 consists of 15 residues. V lost 8 bases, J lost 6 bases, and 20 bases lay in between. CDR3 protein: CASHPPGSPTNIQYF. The DNA of the CDR3 is TGTGCCAGCCATCCGCCGGGTTCTCCGACAAACATTCAGTACTTC.

The rearrangement uses TRBV5-1 and TRBJ2-1, with 10 bases that match TRBD2. V dropped 2 bases and J dropped 5; count of bases not matched to a gene: 4. CDR3 length equals 15 residues. Germline CDR1 reads SGHRS; CDR2 reads YFSETQ. CDR3 amino acids: CASSLSGGGHNEQFF. The CDR3 DNA is TGCGCCAGCAGCTTAAGCGGGGGGGGCCACAATGAGCAGTTCTTC.